Sequencing of this TCR beta chain was carried out in a study of technical replicates of blood from a few donors. V lost 3 bases to trimming and J lost 2 bases, with 21 bases between them. The germline gives CDR1 SSHAT, CDR2 FNYEAQ (reference sequence). This CDR3 is built from 18 residues. TCRdb's table, derived via immunoSEQ multiplex PCR, lists solely in-frame clones and lacks some. The table has 90,000 to 100,000 clones, around 96% seen once; the top ten hold about 0.3%. The chain is built from TRBV7-7 and TRBJ2-3; D possibly corresponds to TRBD2 (7 bases). Specimen: T cells isolated from PBMCs. The TCR originated in a human donor in good health. The CDR3, as DNA: TGTGCCAGCAGCTTCAATACGGGGGCGGGAGCTCCCACAGATACGCAGTATTTT. Protein: CASSFNTGAGAPTDTQYF.